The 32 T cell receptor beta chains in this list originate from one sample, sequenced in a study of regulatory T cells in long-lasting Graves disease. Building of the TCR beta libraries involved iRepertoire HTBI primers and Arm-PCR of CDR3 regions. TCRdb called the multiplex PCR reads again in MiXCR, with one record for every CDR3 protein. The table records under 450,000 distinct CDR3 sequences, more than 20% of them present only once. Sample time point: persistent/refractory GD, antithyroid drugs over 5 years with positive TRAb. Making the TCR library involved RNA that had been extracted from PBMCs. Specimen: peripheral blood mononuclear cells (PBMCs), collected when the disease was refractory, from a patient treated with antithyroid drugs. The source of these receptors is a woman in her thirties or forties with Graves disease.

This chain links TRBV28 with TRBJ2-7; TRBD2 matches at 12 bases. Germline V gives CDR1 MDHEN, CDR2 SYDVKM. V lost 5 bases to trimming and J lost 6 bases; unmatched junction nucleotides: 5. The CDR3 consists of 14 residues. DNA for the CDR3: TGTGCCAGCAGTCGACTAGCGGGAGAGACCGAGCAGTACTTC. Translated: CASSRLAGETEQYF.

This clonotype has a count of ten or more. The CDR3 region has the DNA TGTGCCAGCAGGATATCCCAGGGATCCGATAAGGAAGCTTTCTTT. Protein sequence: CASRISQGSDKEAFF. This chain joins TRBV6-1 and TRBJ1-1; D possibly corresponds to TRBD1 (5 bases). CDR3 size: 15 residues. Germline CDR1 MNHNS, CDR2 SASEGT. Deletions cut 6 bases from V and 8 bases from J, with 22 bases between.

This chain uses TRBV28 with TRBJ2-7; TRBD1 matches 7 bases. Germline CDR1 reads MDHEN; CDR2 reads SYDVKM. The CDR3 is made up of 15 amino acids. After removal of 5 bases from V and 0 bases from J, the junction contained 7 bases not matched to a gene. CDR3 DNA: TGTGCCAGCAGTACAGGGGTTCCCATCTCCTACGAGCAGTACTTC. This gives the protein CASSTGVPISYEQYF. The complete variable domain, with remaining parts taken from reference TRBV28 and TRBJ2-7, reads DVKVTQSSRYLVKRTGEKVFLECVQDMDHENMFWYRQDPGLGLRLIYFSYDVKMKEKGDIPEGYSVSREKKERFSLILESASTNQTSMYLCASSTGVPISYEQYFGPGTRLTVT.

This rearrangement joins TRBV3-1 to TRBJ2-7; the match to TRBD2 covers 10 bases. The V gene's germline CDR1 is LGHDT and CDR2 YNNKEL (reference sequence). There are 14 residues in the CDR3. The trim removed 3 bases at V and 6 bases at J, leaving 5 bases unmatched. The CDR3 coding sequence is TGTGCCAGCAGCCAGTTAGCGGGAGGTCTCGAGCAGTACTTC. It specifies CASSQLAGGLEQYF.

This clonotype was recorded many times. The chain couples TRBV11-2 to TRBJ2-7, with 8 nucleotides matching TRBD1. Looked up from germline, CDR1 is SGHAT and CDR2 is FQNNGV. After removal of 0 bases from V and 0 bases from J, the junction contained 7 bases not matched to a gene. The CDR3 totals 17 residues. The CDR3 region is CASSLDRGLGSSYEQYF. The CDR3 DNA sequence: TGTGCCAGCAGCTTAGACAGGGGGCTAGGGAGCTCCTACGAGCAGTACTTC.

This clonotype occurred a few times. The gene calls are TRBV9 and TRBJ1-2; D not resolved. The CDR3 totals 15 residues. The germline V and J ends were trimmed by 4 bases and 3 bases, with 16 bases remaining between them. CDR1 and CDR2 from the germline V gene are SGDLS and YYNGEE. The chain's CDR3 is CASSLRPDGDYGYTF. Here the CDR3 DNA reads TGTGCCAGCAGCCTCAGGCCTGATGGGGACTATGGCTACACCTTC.

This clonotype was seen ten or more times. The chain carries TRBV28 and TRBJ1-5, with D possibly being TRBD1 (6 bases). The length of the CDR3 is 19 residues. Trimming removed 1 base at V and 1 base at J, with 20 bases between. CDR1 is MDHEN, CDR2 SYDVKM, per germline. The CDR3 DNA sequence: TGTGCCAGCAGTTTATTTCGAGACAGGAGGGTTGGGAGCAATCAGCCCCAGCATTTT. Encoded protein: CASSLFRDRRVGSNQPQHF.

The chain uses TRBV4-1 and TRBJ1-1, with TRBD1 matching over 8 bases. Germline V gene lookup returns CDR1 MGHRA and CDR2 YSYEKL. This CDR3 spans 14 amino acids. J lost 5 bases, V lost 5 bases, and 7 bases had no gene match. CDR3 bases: TGCGCCAGCAGCTTCGGACAGGGAAAGACTGAAGCTTTCTTT. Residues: CASSFGQGKTEAFF.

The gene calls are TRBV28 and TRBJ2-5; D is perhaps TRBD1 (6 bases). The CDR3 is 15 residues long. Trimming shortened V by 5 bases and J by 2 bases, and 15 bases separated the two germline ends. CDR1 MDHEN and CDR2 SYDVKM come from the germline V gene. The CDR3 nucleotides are TGTGCCAGCAGTGCGACAGGTGCAACGCAAGAGACCCAGTACTTC. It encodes CASSATGATQETQYF.

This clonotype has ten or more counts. The CDR3 sequence: CASSLGGGGNQPQHF. As DNA, the CDR3 is TGTGCCAGCAGCTTAGGGGGAGGGGGTAATCAGCCCCAGCATTTT. The rearrangement uses TRBV7-2 and TRBJ1-5; TRBD1 might be the D (6 bases). V was clipped by 1 base and J by 4 bases, with 11 bases between them. Germline V lookup: CDR1 SGHTA, CDR2 FQGNSA. This CDR3 region has 15 residues. Full variable domain (outside the CDR3, taken from reference TRBV7-2 and TRBJ1-5): GAGVSQSPSNKVTEKGKDVELRCDPISGHTALYWYRQSLGQGLEFLIYFQGNSAPDKSGLPSDRFSAERTGGSVSTLTIQRTQQEDSAVYLCASSLGGGGNQPQHFGDGTRLSIL.

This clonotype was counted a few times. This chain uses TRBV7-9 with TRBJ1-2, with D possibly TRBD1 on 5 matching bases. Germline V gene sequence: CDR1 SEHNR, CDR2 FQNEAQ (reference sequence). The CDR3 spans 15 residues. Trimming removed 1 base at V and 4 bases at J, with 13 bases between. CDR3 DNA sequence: TGTGCCAGCAGCTTAGAGGGACCGAGTTTCTATGGCTACACCTTC. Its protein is CASSLEGPSFYGYTF. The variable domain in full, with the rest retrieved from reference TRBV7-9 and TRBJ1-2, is DTGVSQNPRHKITKRGQNVTFRCDPISEHNRLYWYRQTLGQGPEFLTYFQNEAQLEKSRLLSDRFSAERPKGSFSTLEIQRTEQGDSAMYLCASSLEGPSFYGYTFGSGTRLTVV.

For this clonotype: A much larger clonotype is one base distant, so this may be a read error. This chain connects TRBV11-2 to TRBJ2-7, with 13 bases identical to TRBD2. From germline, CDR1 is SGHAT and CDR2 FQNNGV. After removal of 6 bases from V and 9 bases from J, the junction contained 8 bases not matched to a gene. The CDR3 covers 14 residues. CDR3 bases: TGTGCCAGCAGAGGACTAGCGGGAGTGGGGGGGCAGTACTTC. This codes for CASRGLAGVGGQYF.

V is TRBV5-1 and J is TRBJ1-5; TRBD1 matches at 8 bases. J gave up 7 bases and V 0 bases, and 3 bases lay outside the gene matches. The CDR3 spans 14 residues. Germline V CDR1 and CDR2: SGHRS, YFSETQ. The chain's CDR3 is CASSLGDRPQPQHF. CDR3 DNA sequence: TGCGCCAGCAGCTTGGGGGACAGGCCCCAGCCCCAGCATTTT.

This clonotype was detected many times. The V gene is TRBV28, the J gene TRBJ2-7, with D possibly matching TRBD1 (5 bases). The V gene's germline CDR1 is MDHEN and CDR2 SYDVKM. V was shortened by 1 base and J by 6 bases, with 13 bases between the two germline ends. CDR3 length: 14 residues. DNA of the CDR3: TGTGCCAGCAGTTTATTCATCAGGGCGGCCGAGCAGTACTTC. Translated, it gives CASSLFIRAAEQYF.

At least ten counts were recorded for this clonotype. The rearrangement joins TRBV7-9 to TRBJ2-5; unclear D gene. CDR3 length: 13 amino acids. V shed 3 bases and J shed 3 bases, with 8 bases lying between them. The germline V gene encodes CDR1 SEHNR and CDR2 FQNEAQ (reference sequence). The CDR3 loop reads CASSFPKEETQYF. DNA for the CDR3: TGTGCCAGCAGCTTCCCCAAGGAAGAGACCCAGTACTTC. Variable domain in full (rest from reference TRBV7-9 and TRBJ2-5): DTGVSQNPRHKITKRGQNVTFRCDPISEHNRLYWYRQTLGQGPEFLTYFQNEAQLEKSRLLSDRFSAERPKGSFSTLEIQRTEQGDSAMYLCASSFPKEETQYFGPGTRLLVL.

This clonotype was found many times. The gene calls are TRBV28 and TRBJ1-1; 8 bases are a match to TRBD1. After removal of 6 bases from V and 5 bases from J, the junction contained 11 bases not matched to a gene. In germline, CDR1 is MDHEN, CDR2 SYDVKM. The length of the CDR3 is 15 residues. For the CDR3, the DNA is TGTGCCAGCAGGTCGGGGTACAGGGGGTTAACTGAAGCTTTCTTT. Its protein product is CASRSGYRGLTEAFF. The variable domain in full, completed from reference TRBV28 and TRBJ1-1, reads DVKVTQSSRYLVKRTGEKVFLECVQDMDHENMFWYRQDPGLGLRLIYFSYDVKMKEKGDIPEGYSVSREKKERFSLILESASTNQTSMYLCASRSGYRGLTEAFFGQGTRLTVV.

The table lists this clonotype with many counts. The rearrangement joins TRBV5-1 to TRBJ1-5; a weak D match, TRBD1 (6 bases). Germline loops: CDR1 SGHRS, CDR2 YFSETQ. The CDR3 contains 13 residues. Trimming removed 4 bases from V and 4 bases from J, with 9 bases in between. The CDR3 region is CASSPGQNQPQHF. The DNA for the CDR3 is TGCGCCAGCAGCCCCGGACAGAATCAGCCCCAGCATTTT.

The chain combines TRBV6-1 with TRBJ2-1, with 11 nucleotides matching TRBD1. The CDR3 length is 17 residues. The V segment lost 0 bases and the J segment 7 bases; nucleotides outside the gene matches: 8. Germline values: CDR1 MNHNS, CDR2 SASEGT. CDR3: CASSEARLRDRGNEQFF. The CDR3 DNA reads TGTGCCAGCAGTGAAGCGCGTTTACGGGACAGGGGGAATGAGCAGTTCTTC.

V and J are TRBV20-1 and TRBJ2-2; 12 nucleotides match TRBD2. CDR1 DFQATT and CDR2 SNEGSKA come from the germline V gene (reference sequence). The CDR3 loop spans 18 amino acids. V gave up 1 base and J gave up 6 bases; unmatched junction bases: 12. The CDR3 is CSARGLAGAELRSGELFF. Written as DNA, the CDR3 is TGCAGTGCTAGAGGACTAGCGGGAGCGGAGCTAAGGTCCGGGGAGCTGTTTTTT.

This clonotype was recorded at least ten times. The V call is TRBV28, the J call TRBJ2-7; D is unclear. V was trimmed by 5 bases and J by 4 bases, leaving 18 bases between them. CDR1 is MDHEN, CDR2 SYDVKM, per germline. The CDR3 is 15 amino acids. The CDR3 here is CASSPTPTKGYEQYF. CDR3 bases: TGTGCCAGCAGTCCCACCCCTACGAAGGGTTACGAGCAGTACTTC.

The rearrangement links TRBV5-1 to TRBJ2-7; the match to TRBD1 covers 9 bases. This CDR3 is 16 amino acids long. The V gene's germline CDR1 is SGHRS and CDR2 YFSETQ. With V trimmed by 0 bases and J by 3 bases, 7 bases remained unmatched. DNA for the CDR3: TGCGCCAGCAGCTTGGCTCGGGACAGGGCAAACTACGAGCAGTACTTC. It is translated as CASSLARDRANYEQYF.

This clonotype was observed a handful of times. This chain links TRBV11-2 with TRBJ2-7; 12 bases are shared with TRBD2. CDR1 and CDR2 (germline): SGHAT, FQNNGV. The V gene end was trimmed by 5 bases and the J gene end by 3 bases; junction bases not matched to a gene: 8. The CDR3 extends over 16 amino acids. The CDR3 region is CASSTPSGRVFYEQYF. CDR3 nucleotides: TGTGCCAGCAGCACACCTAGCGGGAGGGTCTTCTACGAGCAGTACTTC.

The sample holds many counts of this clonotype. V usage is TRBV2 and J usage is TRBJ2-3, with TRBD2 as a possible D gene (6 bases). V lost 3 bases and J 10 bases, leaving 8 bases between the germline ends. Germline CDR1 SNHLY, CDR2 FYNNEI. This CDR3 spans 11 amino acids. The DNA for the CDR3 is TGTGCCAGCAGTGAGGGACTGTCGCAGTATTTT. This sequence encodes CASSEGLSQYF. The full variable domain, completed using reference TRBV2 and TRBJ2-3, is EPEVTQTPSHQVTQMGQEVILRCVPISNHLYFYWYRQILGQKVEFLVSFYNNEISEKSEIFDDQFSVERPDGSNFTLKIRSTKLEDSAMYFCASSEGLSQYFGPGTRLTVL.

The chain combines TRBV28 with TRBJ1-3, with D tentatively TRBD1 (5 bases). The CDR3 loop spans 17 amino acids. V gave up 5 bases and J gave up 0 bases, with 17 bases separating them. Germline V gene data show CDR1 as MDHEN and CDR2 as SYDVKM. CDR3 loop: CASSRPAGGFSGNTIYF. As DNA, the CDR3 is TGTGCCAGCAGTCGCCCCGCCGGGGGATTCTCTGGAAACACCATATATTTT.

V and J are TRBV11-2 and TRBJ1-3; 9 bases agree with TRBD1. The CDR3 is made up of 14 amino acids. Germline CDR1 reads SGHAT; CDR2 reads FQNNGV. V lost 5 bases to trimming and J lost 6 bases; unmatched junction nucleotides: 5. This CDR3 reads CASSSDRGSNTIYF. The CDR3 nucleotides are TGTGCCAGCAGCAGTGACAGGGGGTCAAACACCATATATTTT. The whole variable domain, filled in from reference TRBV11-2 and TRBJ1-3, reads EAGVAQSPRYKIIEKRQSVAFWCNPISGHATLYWYQQILGQGPKLLIQFQNNGVVDDSQLPKDRFSAERLKGVDSTLKIQPAKLEDSAVYLCASSSDRGSNTIYFGEGSWLTVV.

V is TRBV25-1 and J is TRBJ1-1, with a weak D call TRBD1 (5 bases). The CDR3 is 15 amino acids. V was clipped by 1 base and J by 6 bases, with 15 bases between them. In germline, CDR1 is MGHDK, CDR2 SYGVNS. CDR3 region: CASSELAGGPPEAFF. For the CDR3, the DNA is TGTGCCAGCAGTGAATTAGCCGGGGGACCTCCTGAAGCTTTCTTT.

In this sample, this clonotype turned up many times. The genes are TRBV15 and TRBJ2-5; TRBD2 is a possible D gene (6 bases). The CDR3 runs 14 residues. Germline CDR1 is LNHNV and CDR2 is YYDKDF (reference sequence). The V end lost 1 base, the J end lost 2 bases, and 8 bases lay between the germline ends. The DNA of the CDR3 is TGTGCCACCAGCAGAGGGGGGACTCAAGAGACCCAGTACTTC. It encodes CATSRGGTQETQYF.

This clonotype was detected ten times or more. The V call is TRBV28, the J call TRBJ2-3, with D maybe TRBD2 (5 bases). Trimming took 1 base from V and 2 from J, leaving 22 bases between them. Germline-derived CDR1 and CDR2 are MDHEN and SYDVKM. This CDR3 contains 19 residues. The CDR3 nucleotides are TGTGCCAGCAGTTTATCCCTTCCAGGACTCCTAACACACACAGATACGCAGTATTTT. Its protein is CASSLSLPGLLTHTDTQYF.

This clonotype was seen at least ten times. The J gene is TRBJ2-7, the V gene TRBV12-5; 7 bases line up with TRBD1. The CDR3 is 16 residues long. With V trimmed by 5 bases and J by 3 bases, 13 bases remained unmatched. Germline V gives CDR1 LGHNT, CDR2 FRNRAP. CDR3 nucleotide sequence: TGTGCTAGTGGTCTCTACACAGGGGCTAATTTCTACGAGCAGTACTTC. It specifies CASGLYTGANFYEQYF.

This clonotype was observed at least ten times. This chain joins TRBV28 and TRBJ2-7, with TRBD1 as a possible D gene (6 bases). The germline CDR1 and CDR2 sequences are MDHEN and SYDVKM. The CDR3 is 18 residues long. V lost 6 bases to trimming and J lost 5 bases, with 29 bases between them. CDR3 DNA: TGTGCCAGCAGGGACGTCATGTCAGTCAGAGGCAGGGGCGACGAGCAGTACTTC. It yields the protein CASRDVMSVRGRGDEQYF.

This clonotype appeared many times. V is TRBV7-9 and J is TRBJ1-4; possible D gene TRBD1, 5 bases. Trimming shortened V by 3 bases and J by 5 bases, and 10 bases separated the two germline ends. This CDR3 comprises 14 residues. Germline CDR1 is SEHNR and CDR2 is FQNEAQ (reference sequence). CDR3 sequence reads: CASSLGPLNEKLFF. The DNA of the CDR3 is TGTGCCAGCAGCTTGGGACCGCTGAATGAAAAACTGTTTTTT.

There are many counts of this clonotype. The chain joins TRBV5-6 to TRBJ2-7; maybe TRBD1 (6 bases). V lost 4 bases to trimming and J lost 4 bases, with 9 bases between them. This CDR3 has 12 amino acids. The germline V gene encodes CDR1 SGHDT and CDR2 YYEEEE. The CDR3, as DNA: TGTGCCAGCAGCCGGGACAAGTACGAGCAGTACTTC. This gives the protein CASSRDKYEQYF.